Sequencing of this T cell receptor beta chain was carried out in a study of CD8+ T cells in alopecia areata. About the study: After 6 to 18 months of tofacitinib, follow-up continued 6 months off drug. The study's findings and limits: In lesional scalp, particularly from alopecia totalis/universalis, clonality was higher than in normal scalp. Sequencing of scalp samples also captures resident alphabeta T cells of normal skin.

RNA extraction was followed by reverse transcription into cDNA, which acted as the sequencing template. Only in-frame clones appear in the TCRdb table, and some are missing; sequencing was by immunoSEQ multiplex PCR. The sample has 75,000 to 100,000 clones; about two fifths are singletons. This CDR3 region has 14 residues. Trimming removed 4 bases at V and 1 base at J, with 11 bases between. The V gene's germline CDR1 is SNHLY and CDR2 FYNNEI. For this clone: Its antigen is not known.

The sample comprised CD4+ T cells sorted from blood. This clonotype was obtained from a human donor with alopecia areata. The chain is built from TRBV2 and TRBJ2-7; D ambiguous. The CDR3: CASSGSTRSYEQYF. Written as DNA, the CDR3 is TGTGCCAGCAGTGGTTCGACACGGTCCTACGAGCAGTACTTC.